These T cell receptor beta chains were read from a single sample in a study of blood T cell repertoires in COVID-19. Method: immunoSEQ multiplex PCR; TCRdb's copy keeps in-frame clones and lacks some. Of some 98,000 clones listed, about four fifths are singletons. Sequenced sample: peripheral blood. Receptors originate from a human donor in a cohort sampled during active COVID-19. Both conserved end residues are part of each CDR3. Fields, in order: clone size, V gene, J gene, D gene, CDR3 protein, CDR3 DNA. D genes are given only for firm matches. The size of a clone is reported for some rows only, either as once, few or many, or as a class for expanded clones.

>-|TRBV29-1|TRBJ2-7|-
CSVDAAGTSYEQYF
TGCAGCGTTGATGCAGCAGGGACTTCCTACGAGCAGTACTTC
>-|TRBV27|TRBJ2-6|-
CASSIRTTRSGANVLTF
TGTGCCAGCAGTATCCGGACTACCCGCTCTGGGGCCAACGTCCTGACTTTC
>-|TRBV11-2|TRBJ1-2|-
CASSLDLTGINYGYTF
TGTGCCAGCAGCTTAGATCTAACAGGGATTAACTATGGCTACACCTTC
>-|TRBV5-1|TRBJ1-4|TRBD1
CASRDRGATNEKLFF
TGCGCCAGCCGGGACAGGGGTGCAACTAATGAAAAACTGTTTTTT
>-|TRBV27|TRBJ1-5|TRBD1
CASSLGRGSPINQPQHF
TGTGCCAGCAGTTTAGGCAGGGGGTCCCCGATCAATCAGCCCCAGCATTTT
>-|TRBV6-6|TRBJ2-1|-
CASGPQVSPYNEQFF
TGTGCCAGTGGCCCACAGGTCAGTCCCTACAATGAGCAGTTCTTC
>-|TRBV3-1/TRBV3-2|TRBJ1-5|-
CASSPAGAGGRQPQHF
TGTGCCAGCAGCCCCGCGGGGGCAGGCGGACGACAGCCCCAGCATTTT
>once|TRBV6-5|TRBJ1-2|TRBD1
CASSYSTGFGGYTF
TGTGCCAGCAGTTACTCGACAGGGTTCGGTGGCTACACCTTC
>-|TRBV11-2|TRBJ2-7|TRBD2
CASSTAGTSGYEQYF
TGTGCCAGCAGCACAGCCGGGACTAGCGGATACGAGCAGTACTTC
>-|TRBV9|TRBJ1-5|TRBD1
CASSVAAGQGKEAQHF
TGTGCCAGCAGCGTAGCGGCGGGACAGGGGAAGGAGGCCCAGCATTTT
>few|TRBV5-1|TRBJ1-6|-
CASSWGDSPLHF
TGCGCCAGCAGCTGGGGGGATTCACCCCTCCACTTT
>many|TRBV14|TRBJ2-7|TRBD2
CASRISGSSYEQYF
TGTGCCAGCAGAATTAGCGGGAGTAGCTACGAGCAGTACTTC
>-|TRBV5-4|TRBJ2-2|TRBD2
CALRRAGGTGELFF
TGTGCCCTAAGGAGGGCGGGAGGCACCGGGGAGCTGTTTTTT
>-|TRBV18|TRBJ2-1|TRBD2
CASSPSGASYNEQFF
TGTGCCAGCTCACCTAGCGGGGCCTCCTACAATGAGCAGTTCTTC
>-|TRBV24-1|TRBJ1-6|TRBD1
CLIRDRSSYNSPLHF
TGTCTCATACGGGACAGGAGCTCCTATAATTCACCCCTCCACTTT
>few|TRBV3-1/TRBV3-2|TRBJ1-5|TRBD1
CASSQAGTGNYQPQHF
TGTGCCAGCAGCCAAGCCGGGACAGGGAACTATCAGCCCCAGCATTTT
>-|TRBV5-6|TRBJ1-6|-
CASSHDGGGDLSPLHF
TGTGCCAGCAGCCACGATGGCGGGGGGGACCTGTCACCCCTCCACTTT
>-|TRBV20-1|TRBJ2-1|-
CSAMTYNEQFF
TGCAGTGCTATGACATACAATGAGCAGTTCTTC
>once|TRBV20-1|TRBJ1-2|-
CSASSTRTRGYTF
TGCAGTGCTAGTTCGACTCGTACGAGGGGCTACACCTTC
>-|TRBV5-5|TRBJ2-7|-
CASRLMAGEQYF
TGTGCCAGCCGACTGATGGCGGGCGAGCAGTACTTC
>-|TRBV29-1|TRBJ2-5|-
CSVSGVQETQYF
TGCAGCGTGTCGGGGGTCCAAGAGACCCAGTACTTC
>-|TRBV9|TRBJ2-7|-
CASSASAQGVEQYF
TGTGCCAGCAGCGCCTCCGCACAGGGAGTTGAGCAGTACTTC
>-|TRBV5-1|TRBJ2-5|-
CASSLGAEETQYF
TGCGCCAGCAGCTTAGGGGCCGAAGAGACCCAGTACTTC
>-|TRBV5-8|TRBJ2-3|TRBD2
CASSPGGSTDTQYF
TGTGCCAGCAGCCCGGGGGGGTCAACAGATACGCAGTATTTT
>-|TRBV5-6|TRBJ2-7|TRBD2
CASSWGPRLAGDREQYF
TGTGCCAGCAGCTGGGGACCTAGACTAGCGGGAGATAGGGAGCAGTACTTC
>few|TRBV10-2|TRBJ2-7|-
CASGERRADEQYF
TGCGCCAGCGGGGAGCGGAGGGCGGACGAGCAGTACTTC
>-|TRBV6-5|TRBJ1-2|-
CATQQGNYGYTF
TGTGCCACACAGCAGGGAAACTATGGCTACACCTTC
>-|TRBV11-2|TRBJ1-2|-
CASSLDRPGIHYGYTF
TGTGCCAGCAGCTTAGATCGACCAGGGATTCACTATGGCTACACCTTC
>-|TRBV7-9|TRBJ2-7|TRBD2
CASSLAGGLAGASYEQYF
TGTGCCAGCAGCTTAGCGGGGGGACTAGCGGGAGCTTCCTACGAGCAGTACTTC
>-|TRBV5-1|TRBJ1-5|-
CASSLAGAGQPQHF
TGCGCCAGCAGCTTGGCAGGGGCTGGGCAGCCCCAGCATTTT